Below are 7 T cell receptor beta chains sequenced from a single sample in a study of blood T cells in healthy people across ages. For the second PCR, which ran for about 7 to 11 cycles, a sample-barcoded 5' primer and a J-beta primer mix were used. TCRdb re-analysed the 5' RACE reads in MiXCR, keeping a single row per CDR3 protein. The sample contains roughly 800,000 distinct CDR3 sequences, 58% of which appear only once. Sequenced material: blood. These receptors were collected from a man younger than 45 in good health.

The CDR3 DNA is TGTGCCAGCAGACGCCCAGGGACAGGGAGCGACAATGAGCAGTTCTTC. Protein sequence: CASRRPGTGSDNEQFF. This chain connects TRBV28 to TRBJ2-1, with 9 positions matching TRBD1. This CDR3 has 16 amino acids. Germline values: CDR1 MDHEN, CDR2 SYDVKM. After removal of 6 bases from V and 5 bases from J, the junction contained 11 bases not matched to a gene.

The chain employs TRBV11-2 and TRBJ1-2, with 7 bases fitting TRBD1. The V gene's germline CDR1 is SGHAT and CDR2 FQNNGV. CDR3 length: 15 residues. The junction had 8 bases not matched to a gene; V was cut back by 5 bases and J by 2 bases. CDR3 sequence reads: CASSRTRGQNYGYTF. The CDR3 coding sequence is TGTGCCAGCAGCCGAACTAGGGGACAGAACTATGGCTACACCTTC.

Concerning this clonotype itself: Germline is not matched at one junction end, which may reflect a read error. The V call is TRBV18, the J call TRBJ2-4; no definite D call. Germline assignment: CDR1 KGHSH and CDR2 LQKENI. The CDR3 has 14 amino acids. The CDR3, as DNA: TGTGCCAGCTCAAGACCCTCAGCCAAAAGCATTCAGTACTTC. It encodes CASSRPSAKSIQYF.

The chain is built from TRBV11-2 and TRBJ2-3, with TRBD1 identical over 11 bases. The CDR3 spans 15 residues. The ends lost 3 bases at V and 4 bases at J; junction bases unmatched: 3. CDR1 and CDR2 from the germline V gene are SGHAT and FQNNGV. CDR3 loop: CASSFRDRGSDTQYF. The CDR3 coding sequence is TGTGCCAGCAGCTTCCGGGACAGGGGGTCAGATACGCAGTATTTT.

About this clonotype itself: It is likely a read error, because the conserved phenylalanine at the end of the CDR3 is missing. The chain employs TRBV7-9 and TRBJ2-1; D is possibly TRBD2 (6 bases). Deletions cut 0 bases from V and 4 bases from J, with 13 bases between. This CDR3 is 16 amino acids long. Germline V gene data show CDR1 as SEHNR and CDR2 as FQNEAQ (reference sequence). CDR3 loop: CASSLAAGAGYNEQFI. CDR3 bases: TGTGCCAGCAGCTTAGCTGCTGGGGCGGGGTACAATGAGCAGTTCATC.

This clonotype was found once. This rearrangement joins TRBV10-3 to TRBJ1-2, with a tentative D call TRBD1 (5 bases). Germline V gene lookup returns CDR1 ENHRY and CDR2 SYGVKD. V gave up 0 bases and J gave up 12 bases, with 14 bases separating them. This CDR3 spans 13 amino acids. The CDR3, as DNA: TGTGCCATCAGTGAGTCGGACATCCCAGGAGACACCTTC. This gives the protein CAISESDIPGDTF.

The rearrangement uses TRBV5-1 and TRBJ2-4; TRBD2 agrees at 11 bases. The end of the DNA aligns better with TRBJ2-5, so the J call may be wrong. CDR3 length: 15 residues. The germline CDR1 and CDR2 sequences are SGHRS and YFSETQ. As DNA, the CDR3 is TGCGCCAGCAGCTTTCCCACTAGCGGGGGCGAGACCCAGTACTTC. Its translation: CASSFPTSGGETQYF.